This T cell receptor (beta chain) was found in a study of identical twins (dated by TCRdb to between 2015 and 2016). Context from the whole study: TCR alpha and beta repertoires from monozygotic twins, unrelated adults of various ages and cord blood were deep-sequenced to test whether fetal clonotypes persist. Replicate twin experiments were performed at different times using different library preparation protocols to rule out contamination. Broad study findings and their caveats: A weaker excess of twin sharing was found in beta out-of-frame sequences because the signal-to-noise ratio was lowered by fewer shared sequences. Compared with coincidental sharing between unrelated individuals, an excess of low generation-probability sequences was observed among out-of-frame TCR alpha sequences shared between twins. Because the same donors could not be followed over many years, the conclusions relied on cross-sectional statistical analysis. Fewer insertions were carried by abundant cord blood beta clonotypes; a weaker similar trend was observed in young adult naive repertoires, while no such trend was observed in memory repertoires. In monozygotic twins, out-of-frame TCR alpha sharing was systematically underestimated by recombination models, although the models agreed with sharing between unrelated individuals. Zero-insertion analyses could be partly confounded by invariant T cells such as MAIT and iNKT, although diverse VJ usage argued against such confounding for most clonotypes.

In this sample, this clonotype turned up a few times. No cognate antigen has been identified for it. No much larger clone exists at a distance of one base, and base qualities are not known. Library preparation employed 5' RACE. The run used an Illumina HiSeq 2000. Template switching added a universal primer binding site, and the final cDNA carried a unique molecular identifier that allowed TCR cDNA molecules to be counted accurately. Specific primers in the conserved constant-segment region were used to synthesize first-strand cDNA for TCR alpha and beta chains. To control for contamination, every cDNA library carried two barcodes: a SMART-Mk sample barcode plus Illumina barcodes. TruSeq adapter sequences along with Illumina sample barcodes were introduced in two successive PCR steps. The TCR alpha and beta cDNA libraries were sequenced on the Illumina HiSeq platform using custom primers. The paper's processing steps were these. MiGEC was used to process raw reads and extract unique molecular identifiers, and MiXCR was used to find CDR3 positions. For each individual, recombination models were inferred using an EM algorithm with the repgenHMM and IGoR tools. The analysis of shared clonotypes was done with the tcR package in R, with sharing normalized by the product of cloneset sizes. To study raw recombination without the effects of thymic and clonal selection, out-of-frame nonproductive sequences were analyzed. TCRdb trimmed the raw reads at Q25, called clones with MiXCR and kept productive beta chains. Entries that share a CDR3 protein sequence are merged under the most common genes and DNA. The V and J calls were not made by the authors but by TCRdb's processing. For this sample there are about 660,000 distinct CDR3 sequences; under 9% appear just once. The ten largest clones capture roughly 0.97% of the sample.

From a lookup of the germline V gene (reference sequence), CDR1 and CDR2 are DFQATT and SNEGSKA. The CDR3 holds 15 amino acids from the cysteine to the phenylalanine. The sequence is cut down to CDR3 DNA, 45 bases in frame from base 1. V is clipped by 6 bases and J by 0 bases, and the sequence between their germline boundaries is 15 bases long. Only healthy Caucasian donors were included. Three pairs of female monozygotic twins, all aged about 18 to 29 years, made up the twin cohort. Peripheral blood mononuclear cells were used as the source from which RNA for TCR libraries was isolated. The same sample was also used in a study of yellow fever vaccine responses in identical twins. The second publication reports: According to the authors, the vaccine-induced T cell response in identical twins seemed to be partly convergent and partly specific to each individual. Focusing on identical twins, the study followed the T cell clones that responded to the vaccine, and did so with precision.

Recombination linked TRBV20-1 to TRBJ2-1, with TRBD1 tentatively as D gene (5 bases match). The sample consisted of PBMCs. This TCR derives from a woman under 30 in good health. The CDR3 protein is CSAPNRKSSYNEQFF. The nucleotide sequence is given as TGCAGTGCACCGAACAGGAAGAGCTCCTACAATGAGCAGTTCTTC.